The TCR beta chain described here comes from a study of early T cells in non-severe SARS-CoV-2 infection. Each CDR3 protein is one row after TCRdb ran MiXCR on the 5' RACE reads. The table includes about 80,000 distinct CDR3 sequences, 5% detected once. Germline CDR1 SEHNR, CDR2 FQNEAQ (reference sequence). Trimming removed 4 bases from V and 8 bases from J; junction bases left unmatched: 8. The CDR3 extends over 14 amino acids. This clonotype was seen repeatedly, ten times or more. This specimen consisted of whole blood, obtained at baseline. V usage is TRBV7-9 and J usage is TRBJ1-2; TRBD1 aligns across 9 bases. This clonotype originated in an adult who was a healthcare worker with PCR-confirmed SARS-CoV-2 infection or an uninfected control (not recorded which). The CDR3 region has the DNA TGTGCCAGCAGCTCGGACAGGGGTATTGGAGGCTACACCTTC. This codes for CASSSDRGIGGYTF. Full variable domain (remainder filled in from reference TRBV7-9 and TRBJ1-2): DTGVSQNPRHKITKRGQNVTFRCDPISEHNRLYWYRQTLGQGPEFLTYFQNEAQLEKSRLLSDRFSAERPKGSFSTLEIQRTEQGDSAMYLCASSSDRGIGGYTFGSGTRLTVV.